This TCR beta chain was found in a study of Ad26.COV2.S vaccination and SARS-CoV-2 variants. Whole-study findings and limits: Reportedly, spike-specific CD8+ and CD4+ T cell responses achieved substantial breadth once vaccination had taken place.

With V trimmed by 5 bases and J by 0 bases, 5 bases remained unmatched. This CDR3 is built from 15 residues. Germline-derived CDR1 and CDR2 are SGHTA and FQGNSA. Treatment given: around 19 received Ad26.COV2.S at low or high dose, single or two shots; 5 received placebo; per-sample allocation not given. The samples date from day 63 after the first vaccine or placebo injection. Turning to this clone: Antigen specificity is unknown.

Here immunoSEQ multiplex PCR was the method, and the copy in TCRdb shows in-frame clones only, minus some. The sample consists of around 300,000 clones, 75% to 90% of them appearing once. The TCR was taken from a person between 18 and 60 years old who received the Ad26.COV2.S COVID-19 vaccine or a placebo. The material was peripheral blood, obtained in a trial of Ad26.COV2.S vaccine versus placebo. The genes are TRBV7-2 and TRBJ2-7, with TRBD1 matching 9 bases. The CDR3: CASSPPGQGSYEQYF. CDR3 nucleotides: TGTGCCAGCAGCCCGCCGGGACAGGGCTCCTACGAGCAGTACTTC.